This record covers a single TCR beta chain. The antigen remains undetermined. Patients who had received treatment within the previous three months were excluded. These data belong to a study of resident and recirculating memory T cells in vitiligo. As for the study in general: Shave-biopsy epidermis from lesional and nonlesional skin was sequenced alongside PBMCs. The samples were homogenized without cell sorting before genomic DNA extraction. Study findings and constraints: Vitiligo lesions lacked a unique dominant clone, and clonality varied.

V lost 7 bases, J lost 3 bases, and 13 bases lay in between. Germline lookup yields CDR1 SNHLY and CDR2 FYNNEI. The CDR3 loop spans 14 amino acids. The table came from immunoSEQ multiplex PCR; TCRdb's copy has only in-frame clones and leaves some out. The table includes more than 70,000 clones, about 91% detected once. The sequence was obtained from a male donor with vitiligo. Sequenced input: blood. V is TRBV2 and J is TRBJ1-5; possible D gene TRBD1, 5 bases. This chain's CDR3 is CASKGKWLNQPQHF. The CDR3 DNA is TGTGCCAGCAAGGGGAAGTGGCTCAATCAGCCCCAGCATTTT.